Shown below are 10 T cell receptor beta chains from a single sample sequenced in a study of blood T cell repertoires in COVID-19. Data came from immunoSEQ multiplex PCR; TCRdb stores just in-frame clones and leaves some out. The table shows 650,000 to 800,000 clones, with around 90% occurring only once. Sequencing was performed on peripheral blood. These receptors all come from a woman aged 18-29 years with acute or convalescent COVID-19.

This clone has just a few counts. The chain uses TRBV5-1 and TRBJ1-2, with 10 bases identical to TRBD1. Germline V gives CDR1 SGHRS, CDR2 YFSETQ. CDR3 length equals 16 residues. V shed 4 bases and J 2 bases; nucleotides not matched to a gene: 8. The DNA of the CDR3 is TGCGCCAGCAGCGTAAAGACAGGGGGCATAAACTATGGCTACACCTTC. Translation gives CASSVKTGGINYGYTF.

V and J are TRBV5-1 and TRBJ1-1; the D is unclear. Trimming left V 2 bases short and J 1 base short, with 15 bases between. Looked up from germline, CDR1 is SGHRS and CDR2 is YFSETQ. This CDR3 is 16 amino acids long. The chain's CDR3 is CASSLREQTQNTEAFF. The CDR3, as DNA: TGCGCCAGCAGCTTACGGGAACAGACCCAGAACACTGAAGCTTTCTTT.

This sequence joins TRBV11-2 and TRBJ1-4, with 7 bases lining up with TRBD1. Germline V gene lookup returns CDR1 SGHAT and CDR2 FQNNGV. V trimming: 5 bases; J trimming: 0 bases; junction bases outside the gene matches: 3. The CDR3 runs to 15 residues. The CDR3 reads CASSPQGATNEKLFF. The CDR3, as DNA: TGTGCCAGCAGCCCCCAGGGGGCAACTAATGAAAAACTGTTTTTT. Full variable domain (remainder filled in from reference TRBV11-2 and TRBJ1-4): EAGVAQSPRYKIIEKRQSVAFWCNPISGHATLYWYQQILGQGPKLLIQFQNNGVVDDSQLPKDRFSAERLKGVDSTLKIQPAKLEDSAVYLCASSPQGATNEKLFFGSGTQLSVL.

The chain links TRBV19 to TRBJ1-2, with D uncertain. V lost 2 bases and J 9 bases, leaving 16 bases between the germline ends. The CDR3 contains 14 residues. The V gene's germline CDR1 is LNHDA and CDR2 SQIVND (reference sequence). The CDR3 loop reads CASSIIGSERSYTF. In nucleotides, the CDR3 is TGTGCCAGTAGTATAATAGGGTCCGAGCGGAGCTACACCTTC. The variable domain in full, with the rest retrieved from reference TRBV19 and TRBJ1-2, is DGGITQSPKYLFRKEGQNVTLSCEQNLNHDAMYWYRQDPGQGLRLIYYSQIVNDFQKGDIAEGYSVSREKKESFPLTVTSAQKNPTAFYLCASSIIGSERSYTFGSGTRLTVV.

The genes are TRBV6-4 and TRBJ2-1; the D is unclear. From germline, CDR1 is MRHNA and CDR2 SNTAGT. This CDR3 is 13 amino acids long. V was shortened by 0 bases and J by 10 bases, with 10 bases between the two germline ends. CDR3 DNA sequence: TGTGCCAGCAGTGACTCGAGAGTCCGCGAGCAGTTCTTC. The encoded protein is CASSDSRVREQFF.

The V and J genes are TRBV18 and TRBJ2-3, with 9 bases that match TRBD2. The CDR3 sequence is 16 residues long. CDR1 is KGHSH and CDR2 is LQKENI in the germline V gene. V trimming: 4 bases; J trimming: 1 base; junction bases outside the gene matches: 6. This CDR3 is CASSLNAGGGTDTQYF. The DNA of the CDR3 is TGTGCCAGCTCACTCAACGCGGGGGGGGGCACAGATACGCAGTATTTT.

The V gene is TRBV11-2, the J gene TRBJ1-1, with 7 nucleotides matching TRBD1. V was clipped by 4 bases and J by 5 bases; unmatched bases: 13. CDR1 and CDR2 (germline): SGHAT, FQNNGV. The length of the CDR3 is 16 residues. Here the CDR3 DNA reads TGTGCCAGCAGCTCGGTAAGGGGGCGGATTATTACTGAAGCTTTCTTT. It yields the protein CASSSVRGRIITEAFF.

This clone was picked up one time. The chain recombines TRBV10-3 with TRBJ2-7; 7 bases fit TRBD2. CDR1 and CDR2 (germline): ENHRY, SYGVKD. There are 14 residues in the CDR3. The V gene end was trimmed by 4 bases and the J gene end by 3 bases; junction bases not matched to a gene: 6. CDR3 nucleotide sequence: TGTGCCATCAGTGCCGGGGGGTCTTACTACGAGCAGTACTTC. It yields the protein CAISAGGSYYEQYF.

The chain recombines TRBV27 with TRBJ2-3; D is ambiguous. Trimming took off 3 bases at V and 6 bases at J, with 13 bases between the two ends. Looked up from germline, CDR1 is MNHEY and CDR2 is SMNVEV (reference sequence). The CDR3 consists of 14 residues. This CDR3 reads CASSFTRDWDTQYF. CDR3 coding DNA: TGTGCCAGCAGTTTTACCAGAGACTGGGATACGCAGTATTTT.

The V call is TRBV4-3, the J call TRBJ1-2, with D tentatively TRBD1 (6 bases). Trimming took off 0 bases at V and 6 bases at J, with 14 bases between the two ends. This CDR3 has 15 residues. Germline CDR1 and CDR2: LGHNA and YSLEER. The CDR3 spells CASSQDGTGSHGYTF. The DNA for the CDR3 is TGCGCCAGCAGCCAAGATGGAACAGGGTCCCATGGCTACACCTTC.